The entry below gives a single T cell receptor beta chain sequence along with its context. The sample originates from a study of TIL therapy for anti-PD-1-resistant metastatic lung cancer. At the level of the study: Tumor harvest preceded PD-1/PD-L1 blockade, followed by nivolumab treatment. Median tumor PD-L1 proportion score was approximately 6.3%.

Stated time point: pre-treatment sample, taken before nivolumab and TIL therapy. The libraries were made with immunoSEQ v3. Measured with immunoSEQ multiplex PCR; TCRdb has only the in-frame clones, and not every one. This sample has about 44,000 clones, with around 80% found just once. This CDR3 is 14 amino acids long. V shed 1 base and J 4 bases; nucleotides not matched to a gene: 0. Germline CDR1 MRHNA, CDR2 SNTAGT. The starting material was blood, obtained at baseline. The source is a man between 70 and 80 years old with non-small cell lung cancer. The chain links TRBV6-4 to TRBJ2-3; the match to TRBD2 covers 9 bases. The CDR3 sequence is CASSDLAGADTQYF. The CDR3 region has the DNA TGTGCCAGCAGTGACTTAGCGGGAGCAGATACGCAGTATTTT.